Each of the 9 T cell receptor beta chains below was sequenced from the same sample in a study of blood T cell repertoires in COVID-19. Sequencing used immunoSEQ multiplex PCR; TCRdb keeps in-frame clones, though not all of them. The data contain approximately 150,000 clones, 80% to 90% of them singletons. Sequenced material: peripheral blood. The source of these receptors is a man aged 65-85 years with acute or convalescent COVID-19.

This sequence joins TRBV6-2 or TRBV6-3 and TRBJ1-4, with unresolved D. Looked up from germline, CDR1 is MNHEY and CDR2 is SVGEGT. Trimming left V 2 bases short and J 0 bases short, with 7 bases between. The length of the CDR3 is 15 residues. The CDR3 sequence: CASSYEASTNEKLFF. The CDR3 DNA follows: TGTGCCAGCAGTTACGAGGCCTCAACTAATGAAAAACTGTTTTTT.

The J gene is TRBJ1-2, the V gene TRBV3-1 (or the pseudogene TRBV3-2), with a possible D match to TRBD1 (5 bases). V was shortened by 0 bases and J by 9 bases, with 14 bases between the two germline ends. The germline V gene encodes CDR1 LGHDT and CDR2 YNNKEL (reference sequence). CDR3 length: 14 amino acids. CDR3 in DNA: TGTGCCAGCAGCCAAGATACCAGGGTGAAGCGCTACACCTTC. This encodes CASSQDTRVKRYTF.

This chain links TRBV28 with TRBJ1-1, with D hard to call. The CDR3 sequence is 13 residues long. Trimming took off 6 bases at V and 1 base at J, with 9 bases between the two ends. Germline V lookup: CDR1 MDHEN, CDR2 SYDVKM. DNA for the CDR3: TGTGCCAGCAGCTACGGAGGGAACACTGAAGCTTTCTTT. Translation gives CASSYGGNTEAFF.

This chain joins TRBV7-6 and TRBJ2-5; 7 bases align to TRBD1. The CDR3 contains 16 residues. Germline V gene sequence: CDR1 SGHVS, CDR2 FNYEAQ. V dropped 5 bases and J dropped 5; count of bases not matched to a gene: 14. CDR3 region: CASSIMGWQGEETQYF. CDR3 nucleotides: TGTGCCAGCAGCATAATGGGCTGGCAGGGGGAGGAGACCCAGTACTTC.

The rearrangement links TRBV4-1 to TRBJ2-1; 7 positions match TRBD2. The CDR3 spans 17 residues. The ends lost 0 bases at V and 0 bases at J; junction bases unmatched: 5. Looked up from germline, CDR1 is MGHRA and CDR2 is YSYEKL. CDR3 amino acids: CASSQEERDASYNEQFF. The CDR3 DNA is TGCGCCAGCAGCCAAGAAGAGCGGGACGCCTCCTACAATGAGCAGTTCTTC.

V usage is TRBV3-1 (or the pseudogene TRBV3-2) and J usage is TRBJ2-3; D is possibly TRBD2 (5 bases). This CDR3 spans 15 amino acids. Germline V gives CDR1 LGHDT, CDR2 YNNKEL (reference sequence). The ends were cut back, 1 base at V and 2 bases at J, with 10 bases in the middle. CDR3 amino acids: CASSQVAGYTDTQYF. CDR3 in DNA: TGTGCCAGCAGCCAAGTGGCGGGCTACACAGATACGCAGTATTTT.

This clone occurred a few times. V and J are TRBV3-1 (or the pseudogene TRBV3-2) and TRBJ2-7, with 14 bases matching TRBD2. V was clipped by 5 bases and J by 4 bases; unmatched bases: 7. CDR3 length: 16 amino acids. CDR1 is LGHDT, CDR2 YNNKEL, per germline (reference sequence). CDR3 loop: CASSTRLAGGDYEQYF. The CDR3 DNA sequence: TGTGCCAGCAGCACCCGACTAGCGGGAGGGGATTACGAGCAGTACTTC.

This chain connects TRBV12-3 or TRBV12-4 to TRBJ2-1; no reliable D call. CDR3 length equals 13 residues. The germline V and J ends were trimmed by 3 bases and 4 bases, with 7 bases remaining between them. CDR3 coding DNA: TGTGCCAGCAGTTTGGGCTATTACAATGAGCAGTTCTTC. Translated: CASSLGYYNEQFF.

Only a few counts were recorded for this clone. In DNA, the CDR3 is TGTGCCAGCAGTGGCACAGGGGAAGAGCCCCAGCATTTT. Its translation is CASSGTGEEPQHF. This sequence joins TRBV28 and TRBJ1-5, with 7 bases lining up with TRBD1. The trim removed 5 bases at V and 8 bases at J, leaving 6 bases unmatched. Germline CDR1 is MDHEN and CDR2 is SYDVKM. This CDR3 spans 13 amino acids.